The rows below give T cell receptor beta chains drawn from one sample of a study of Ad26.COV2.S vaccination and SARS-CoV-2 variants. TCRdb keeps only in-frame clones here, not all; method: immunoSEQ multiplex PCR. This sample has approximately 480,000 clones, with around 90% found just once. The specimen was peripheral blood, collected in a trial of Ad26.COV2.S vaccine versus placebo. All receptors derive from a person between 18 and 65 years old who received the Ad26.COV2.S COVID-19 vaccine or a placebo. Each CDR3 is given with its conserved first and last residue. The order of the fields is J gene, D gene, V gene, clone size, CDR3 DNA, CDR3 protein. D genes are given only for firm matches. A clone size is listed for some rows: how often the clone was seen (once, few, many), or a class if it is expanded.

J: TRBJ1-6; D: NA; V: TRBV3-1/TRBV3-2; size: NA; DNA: TGTGCCAGCAGCCAAGATCTATTGTGGGGTCTACATAATTCACCCCTCCACTTT; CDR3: CASSQDLLWGLHNSPLHF
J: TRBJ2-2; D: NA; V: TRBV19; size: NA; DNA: TGTGCCAGTAGTACCGAAGTTCGGTACACCGGGGAGCTGTTTTTT; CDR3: CASSTEVRYTGELFF
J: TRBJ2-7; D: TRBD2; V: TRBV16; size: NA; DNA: TGTGCCAGCAGCCACCGACCGGGGGGGTGGGGCACGGCGGAGCAGTACTTC; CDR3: CASSHRPGGWGTAEQYF
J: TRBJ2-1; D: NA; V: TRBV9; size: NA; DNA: TGTGCCAGCAGCGTAGAGGTCGATGGGGGCATAATCAATGAGCAGTTCTTC; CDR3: CASSVEVDGGIINEQFF
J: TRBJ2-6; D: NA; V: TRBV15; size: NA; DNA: TGTGCCACCAGCAGTTATAGCTCTGGGGCCAACGTCCTGACTTTC; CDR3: CATSSYSSGANVLTF
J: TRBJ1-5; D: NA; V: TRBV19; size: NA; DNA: TGTGCCAGTAGTTCGGGGGTCGGGAATCAGCCCCAGCATTTT; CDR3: CASSSGVGNQPQHF
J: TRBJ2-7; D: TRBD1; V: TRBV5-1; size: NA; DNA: TGCGCCAGCAGTCGGGACAGCGCCTACGAGCAGTACTTC; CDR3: CASSRDSAYEQYF
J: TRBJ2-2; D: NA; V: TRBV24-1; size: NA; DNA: TGTGCCACCAGTGATCCTCAGCGGGCCAACACCGGGGAGCTGTTTTTT; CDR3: CATSDPQRANTGELFF
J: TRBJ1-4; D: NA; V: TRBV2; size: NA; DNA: TGTGCCAGCAGTGAAAATGGAGTGGACAGCAAACTGTTTTTT; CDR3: CASSENGVDSKLFF
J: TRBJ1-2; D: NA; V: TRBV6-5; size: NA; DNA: TGTGCCAGCAGTTACCTCACCCGTAGTTATGGCTACACCTTC; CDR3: CASSYLTRSYGYTF
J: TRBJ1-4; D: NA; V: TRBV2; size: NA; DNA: TGTGCCAGCAGTGACGAATTGGGCCCTAATGAAAAACTGTTTTTT; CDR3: CASSDELGPNEKLFF
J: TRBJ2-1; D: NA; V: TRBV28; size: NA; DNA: TGTGCCAGCAGCCCCAGGGCGGGGCCTAGGGGTGAGCAGTTCTTC; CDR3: CASSPRAGPRGEQFF
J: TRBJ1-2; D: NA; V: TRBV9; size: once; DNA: TGTGCCAGCAGCCACGGTGGGGGGAACTATGGCTACACCTTC; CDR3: CASSHGGGNYGYTF
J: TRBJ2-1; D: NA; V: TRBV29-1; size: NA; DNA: TGCAGCGTTGGGGGGAATGAGCAGTTCTTC; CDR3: CSVGGNEQFF
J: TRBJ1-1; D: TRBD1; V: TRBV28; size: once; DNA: TGTGCCAGCAGTTTACTGGGGACAGGGGTGACCACTGAAGCTTTCTTT; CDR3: CASSLLGTGVTTEAFF